This T cell receptor (beta chain) stems from a study of T-cell reconstitution after alpha-beta-depleted transplantation in children. Unique molecular identifiers were incorporated during preparation of the TCRbeta library. TCRdb reprocessed the PCR reads with MiXCR, giving one entry per CDR3 protein. The sample lists roughly 120,000 distinct CDR3 sequences; 9% to 12% were seen once. This clonotype was seen ten or more times. Germline V lookup: CDR1 SNHLY, CDR2 FYNNEI. This CDR3 spans 12 amino acids. V shed 6 bases and J shed 0 bases, with 6 bases lying between them. The starting material was PBMCs from the stem cell graft donor, obtained from the stem cell graft. The TCR was taken from a human donor who donated a stem cell graft to a child with acute lymphoblastic leukemia. The chain joins TRBV2 to TRBJ2-7; D is uncertain. The CDR3 coding sequence is TGTGCCAGCAGACTGAACTCCTACGAGCAGTACTTC. Protein sequence: CASRLNSYEQYF.